The 11 T cell receptor beta chains reported below all come from one sample, sequenced in a study. TCRdb re-analysed the 5' RACE reads in MiXCR, keeping a single row per CDR3 protein. Of 30,000 or so distinct CDR3 sequences in the sample, around a quarter were seen once. Sequencing was performed on memory CD4+ T cells sorted from blood. The subset here: memory CD4+ T cells, CD4+CD45RO+CD25-. The receptor set was obtained from a female donor with breast cancer.

The gene calls are TRBV12-3 or TRBV12-4 and TRBJ1-3; D remains unclear. The V end was cut by 8 bases, the J end by 9 bases, with 8 bases between. CDR3 length: 10 amino acids. In nucleotides, the CDR3 is TGTGCCAGCTCCCGGGGCACCATATATTTT. Translation: CASSRGTIYF.

This clonotype came up a few times. V is TRBV7-2 and J is TRBJ2-7; the D is unclear. The CDR3 is made up of 13 amino acids. V was shortened by 1 base and J by 3 bases, with 7 bases between the two germline ends. CDR1 and CDR2 (germline): SGHTA, FQGNSA. As DNA, the CDR3 is TGTGCCAGCAGCTTAGTACAGAACTACGAGCAGTACTTC. It translates to CASSLVQNYEQYF.

Comments on this clonotype: The junction departs from germline at one end; a sequencing error may be responsible. This chain links TRBV5-1 with TRBJ2-7, with 9 bases fitting TRBD1. The CDR3 consists of 14 residues. CDR1 and CDR2 (germline): SGHRS, YFSETQ. CDR3 sequence: CTSSLWDRAHEQYF. CDR3 coding DNA: TGCACCAGCAGCTTGTGGGACAGGGCACACGAGCAGTACTTC.

Details on this clonotype: A much larger clone is a single base away; this may be a read error. The rearrangement links TRBV5-6 to TRBJ1-2; the D gene is possibly TRBD1 (5 bases). The V gene's germline CDR1 is SGHDT and CDR2 YYEEEE. The CDR3 extends over 14 amino acids. V lost 3 bases, J lost 4 bases, and 13 bases lay in between. The CDR3, as DNA: TGTGCCAGCAGCTCCTCCCCGGGACGCTATGGCTACACCTTC. It specifies CASSSSPGRYGYTF.

V gene TRBV7-8 combines with J gene TRBJ1-5; D not certain. V lost 3 bases to trimming and J lost 1 base, with 19 bases between them. This CDR3 has 18 amino acids. CDR1 is SGHVS and CDR2 is FQNEAQ in the germline V gene. The CDR3 spells CASSFNIRPSGSNQPQHF. The CDR3 bases are TGTGCCAGCAGCTTTAATATACGGCCTTCGGGCAGCAATCAGCCCCAGCATTTT.

There are many counts of this clonotype. J is TRBJ2-7 and V is TRBV7-2; D ambiguous. This CDR3 contains 13 residues. Trimming cost V 5 bases and J 4 bases, with 12 bases left between them. The germline V gene encodes CDR1 SGHTA and CDR2 FQGNSA. CDR3 loop: CASSLPTMYEQYF. Written as DNA, the CDR3 is TGTGCCAGCAGCCTACCGACAATGTACGAGCAGTACTTC.

This clonotype has more than one count but fewer than ten. The rearrangement joins TRBV7-6 to TRBJ2-7; D is unclear. Trimming cost V 1 base and J 3 bases, with 7 bases left between them. Germline V lookup: CDR1 SGHVS, CDR2 FNYEAQ. The CDR3 covers 13 residues. The CDR3 loop is CASSLDPDYEQYF. DNA for the CDR3: TGTGCCAGCAGCTTAGACCCGGACTACGAGCAGTACTTC. The complete variable domain, with remaining parts taken from reference TRBV7-6 and TRBJ2-7, reads GAGVSQSPRYKVTKRGQDVALRCDPISGHVSLYWYRQALGQGPEFLTYFNYEAQQDKSGLPNDRFSAERPEGSISTLTIQRTEQRDSAMYRCASSLDPDYEQYFGPGTRLTVT.

The chain recombines TRBV20-1 with TRBJ1-1; D uncertain. Trimming took off 5 bases at V and 0 bases at J, with 13 bases between the two ends. Germline assignment: CDR1 DFQATT and CDR2 SNEGSKA (reference sequence). This CDR3 has 14 residues. The CDR3 protein is CSAVVSRMNTEAFF. CDR3 nucleotide sequence: TGCAGTGCTGTCGTCTCCCGGATGAACACTGAAGCTTTCTTT.

With regard to this clonotype: A much larger clone differs by one base, so this may be a read error. V usage is TRBV28 and J usage is TRBJ1-6, with D possibly TRBD1 on 6 matching bases. Germline CDR1 MDHEN, CDR2 SYDVKM. The CDR3 is 15 residues long. V lost 5 bases, J lost 7 bases, and 15 bases lay in between. In DNA, the CDR3 is TGTGCCAGCAGTATCTCAGGGGAGGGAAATTCACCCCTCCACTTT. Amino acid sequence: CASSISGEGNSPLHF. The complete variable domain, with remaining parts taken from reference TRBV28 and TRBJ1-6, reads DVKVTQSSRYLVKRTGEKVFLECVQDMDHENMFWYRQDPGLGLRLIYFSYDVKMKEKGDIPEGYSVSREKKERFSLILESASTNQTSMYLCASSISGEGNSPLHFGNGTRLTVT.

At least ten counts were recorded for this clonotype. The rearrangement joins TRBV5-1 to TRBJ1-1; 11 nucleotides align to TRBD1. Germline-derived CDR1 and CDR2 are SGHRS and YFSETQ. The junction had 4 bases not matched to a gene; V was cut back by 7 bases and J by 5 bases. This CDR3 contains 13 residues. The DNA for the CDR3 is TGCGCCAGCCAACGGGACAGGGGGACTGAAGCTTTCTTT. The encoded protein is CASQRDRGTEAFF.

This chain joins TRBV5-6 and TRBJ1-2; possible D gene TRBD1, 5 bases. The length of the CDR3 is 12 residues. V lost 1 base to trimming and J lost 8 bases, with 9 bases between them. Germline CDR1 is SGHDT and CDR2 is YYEEEE. In nucleotides, the CDR3 is TGTGCCAGCAGCTTGCCCCAGGGAGGCTACACCTTC. Translation: CASSLPQGGYTF. Looking up the rest from reference TRBV5-6 and TRBJ1-2 gives the full variable domain: DAGVTQSPTHLIKTRGQQVTLRCSPKSGHDTVSWYQQALGQGPQFIFQYYEEEERQRGNFPDRFSGHQFPNYSSELNVNALLLGDSALYLCASSLPQGGYTFGSGTRLTVV.